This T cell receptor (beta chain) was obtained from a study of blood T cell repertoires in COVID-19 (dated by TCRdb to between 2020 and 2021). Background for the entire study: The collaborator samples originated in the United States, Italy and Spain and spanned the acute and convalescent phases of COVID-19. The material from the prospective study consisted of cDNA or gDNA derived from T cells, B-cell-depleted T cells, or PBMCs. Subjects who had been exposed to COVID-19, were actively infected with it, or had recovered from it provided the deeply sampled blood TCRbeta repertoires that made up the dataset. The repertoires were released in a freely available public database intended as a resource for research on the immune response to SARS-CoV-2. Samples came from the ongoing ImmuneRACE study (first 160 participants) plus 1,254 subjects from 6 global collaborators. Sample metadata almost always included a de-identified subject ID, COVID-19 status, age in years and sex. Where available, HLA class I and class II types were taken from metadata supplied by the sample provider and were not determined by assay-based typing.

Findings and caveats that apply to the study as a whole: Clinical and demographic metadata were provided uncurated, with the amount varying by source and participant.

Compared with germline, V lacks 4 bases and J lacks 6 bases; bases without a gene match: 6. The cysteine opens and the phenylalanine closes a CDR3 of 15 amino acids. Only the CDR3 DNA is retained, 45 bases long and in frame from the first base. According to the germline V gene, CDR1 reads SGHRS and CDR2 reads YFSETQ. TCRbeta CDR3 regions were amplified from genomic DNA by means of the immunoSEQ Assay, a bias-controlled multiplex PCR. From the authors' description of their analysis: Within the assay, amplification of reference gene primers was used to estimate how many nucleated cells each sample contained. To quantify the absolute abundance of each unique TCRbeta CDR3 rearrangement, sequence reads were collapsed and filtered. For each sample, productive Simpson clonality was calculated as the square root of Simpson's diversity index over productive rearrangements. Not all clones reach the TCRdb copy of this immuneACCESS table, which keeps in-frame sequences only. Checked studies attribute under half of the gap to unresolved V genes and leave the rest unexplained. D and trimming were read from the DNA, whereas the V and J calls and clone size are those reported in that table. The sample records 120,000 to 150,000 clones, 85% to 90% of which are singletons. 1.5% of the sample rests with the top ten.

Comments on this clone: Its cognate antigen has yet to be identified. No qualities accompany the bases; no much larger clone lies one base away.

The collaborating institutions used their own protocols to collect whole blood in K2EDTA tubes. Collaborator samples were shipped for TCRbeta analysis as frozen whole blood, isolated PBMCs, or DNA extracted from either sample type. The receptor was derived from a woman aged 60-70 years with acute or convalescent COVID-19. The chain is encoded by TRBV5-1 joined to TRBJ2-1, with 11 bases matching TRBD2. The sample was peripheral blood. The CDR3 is CASSSLAGGLNEQFF. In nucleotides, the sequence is TGCGCCAGCAGCAGTTTAGCGGGGGGGCTCAATGAGCAGTTCTTC.